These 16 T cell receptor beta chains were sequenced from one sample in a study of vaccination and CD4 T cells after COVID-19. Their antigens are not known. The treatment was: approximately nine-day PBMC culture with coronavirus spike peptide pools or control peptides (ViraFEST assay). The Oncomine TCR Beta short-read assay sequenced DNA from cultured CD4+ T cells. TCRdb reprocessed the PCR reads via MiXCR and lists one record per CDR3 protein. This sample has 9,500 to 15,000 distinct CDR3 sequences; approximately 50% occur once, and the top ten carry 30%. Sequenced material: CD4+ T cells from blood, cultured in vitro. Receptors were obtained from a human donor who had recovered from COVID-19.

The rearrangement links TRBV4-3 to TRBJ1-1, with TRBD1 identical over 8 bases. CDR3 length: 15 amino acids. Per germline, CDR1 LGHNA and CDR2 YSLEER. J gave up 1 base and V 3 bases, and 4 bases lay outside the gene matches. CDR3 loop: CASSHPGGKNTEAFF. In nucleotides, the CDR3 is TGCGCCAGCAGCCATCCAGGGGGCAAGAACACTGAAGCTTTCTTT.

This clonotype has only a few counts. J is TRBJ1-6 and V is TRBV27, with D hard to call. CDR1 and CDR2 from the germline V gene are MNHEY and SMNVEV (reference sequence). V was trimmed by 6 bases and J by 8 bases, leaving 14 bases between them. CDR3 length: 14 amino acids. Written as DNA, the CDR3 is TGTGCCAGCAGACTACGACACGGTGATTCACCCCTCCACTTT. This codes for CASRLRHGDSPLHF.

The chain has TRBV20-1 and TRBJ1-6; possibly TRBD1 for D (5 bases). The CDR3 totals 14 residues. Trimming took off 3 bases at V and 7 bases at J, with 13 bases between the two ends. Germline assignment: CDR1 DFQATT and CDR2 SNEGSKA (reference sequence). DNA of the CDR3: TGCAGTGCTAGGGACGGACAAAGAAATTCACCCCTCCACTTT. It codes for CSARDGQRNSPLHF.

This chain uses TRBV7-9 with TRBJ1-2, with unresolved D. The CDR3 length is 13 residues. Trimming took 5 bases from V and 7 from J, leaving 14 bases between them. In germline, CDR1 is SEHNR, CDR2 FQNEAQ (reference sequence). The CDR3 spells CASSPGSSPGYTF. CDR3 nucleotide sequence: TGTGCCAGCAGCCCAGGCAGTTCACCTGGCTACACCTTC.

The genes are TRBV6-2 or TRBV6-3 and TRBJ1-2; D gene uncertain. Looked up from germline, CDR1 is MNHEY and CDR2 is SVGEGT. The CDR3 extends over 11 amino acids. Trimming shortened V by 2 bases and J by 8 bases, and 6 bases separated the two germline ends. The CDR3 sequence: CASSYGIGYTF. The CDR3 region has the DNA TGTGCCAGCAGTTACGGGATCGGCTACACCTTC.

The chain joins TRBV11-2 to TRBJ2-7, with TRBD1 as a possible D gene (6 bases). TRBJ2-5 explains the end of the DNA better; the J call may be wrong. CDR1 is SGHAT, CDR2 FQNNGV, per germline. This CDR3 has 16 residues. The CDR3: CASSRTGFSEGETQYF. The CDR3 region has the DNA TGTGCCAGCAGCCGTACAGGGTTCTCAGAGGGGGAGACCCAGTACTTC.

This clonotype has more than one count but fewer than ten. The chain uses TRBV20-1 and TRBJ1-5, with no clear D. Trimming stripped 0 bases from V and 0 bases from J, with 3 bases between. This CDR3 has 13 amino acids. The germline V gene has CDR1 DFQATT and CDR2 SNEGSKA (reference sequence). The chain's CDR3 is CSAREDSNQPQHF. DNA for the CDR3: TGCAGTGCTAGAGAAGATAGCAATCAGCCCCAGCATTTT.

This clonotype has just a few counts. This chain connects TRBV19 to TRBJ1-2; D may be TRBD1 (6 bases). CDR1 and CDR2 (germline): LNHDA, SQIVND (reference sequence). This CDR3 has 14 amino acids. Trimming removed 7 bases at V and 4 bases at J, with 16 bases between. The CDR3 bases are TGTGCCAGTACCAACCAGGGACAACTCTATGGCTACACCTTC. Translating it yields CASTNQGQLYGYTF.

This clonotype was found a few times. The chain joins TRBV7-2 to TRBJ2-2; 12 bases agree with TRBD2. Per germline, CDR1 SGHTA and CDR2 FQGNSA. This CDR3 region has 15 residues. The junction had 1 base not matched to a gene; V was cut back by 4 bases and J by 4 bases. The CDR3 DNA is TGTGCCAGCAGCTGGACTAGCGGGACCACCGGGGAGCTGTTTTTT. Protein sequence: CASSWTSGTTGELFF.

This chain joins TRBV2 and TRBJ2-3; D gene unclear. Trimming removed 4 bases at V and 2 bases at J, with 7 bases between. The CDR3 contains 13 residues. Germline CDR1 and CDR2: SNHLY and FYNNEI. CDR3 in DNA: TGTGCCAGCAGTGGACCGTTCACAGATACGCAGTATTTT. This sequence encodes CASSGPFTDTQYF.

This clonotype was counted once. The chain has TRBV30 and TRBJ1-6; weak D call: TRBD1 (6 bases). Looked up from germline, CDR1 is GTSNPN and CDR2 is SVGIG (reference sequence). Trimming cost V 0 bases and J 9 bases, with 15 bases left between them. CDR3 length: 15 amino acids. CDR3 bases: TGTGCCTGGAGTGTATCAGGGGTAATAGGTTCACCCCTCCACTTT. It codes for CAWSVSGVIGSPLHF.

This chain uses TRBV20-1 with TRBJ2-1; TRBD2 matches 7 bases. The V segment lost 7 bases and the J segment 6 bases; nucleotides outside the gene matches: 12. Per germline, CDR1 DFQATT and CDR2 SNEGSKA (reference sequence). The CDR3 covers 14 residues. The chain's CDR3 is CSESGGGSSNEQFF. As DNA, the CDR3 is TGCAGTGAGTCGGGTGGCGGGAGTTCCAATGAGCAGTTCTTC.

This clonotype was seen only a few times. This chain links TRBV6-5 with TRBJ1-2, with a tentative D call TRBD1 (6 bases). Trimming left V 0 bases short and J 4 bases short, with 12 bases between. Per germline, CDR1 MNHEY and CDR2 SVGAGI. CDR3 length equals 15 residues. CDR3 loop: CASSYSGDTGYGYTF. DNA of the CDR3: TGTGCCAGCAGTTACTCGGGGGACACGGGCTATGGCTACACCTTC.

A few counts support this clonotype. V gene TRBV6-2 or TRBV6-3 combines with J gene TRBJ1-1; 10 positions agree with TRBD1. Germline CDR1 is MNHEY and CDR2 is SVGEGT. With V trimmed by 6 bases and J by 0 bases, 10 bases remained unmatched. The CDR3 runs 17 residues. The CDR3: CASRRAGTGVMNTEAFF. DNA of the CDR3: TGTGCCAGCAGGAGGGCCGGGACAGGGGTCATGAACACTGAAGCTTTCTTT.

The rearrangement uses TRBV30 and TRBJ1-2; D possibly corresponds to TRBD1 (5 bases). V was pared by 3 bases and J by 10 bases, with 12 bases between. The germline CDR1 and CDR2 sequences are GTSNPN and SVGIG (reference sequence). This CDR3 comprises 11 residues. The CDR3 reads CAWSGTGLYTF. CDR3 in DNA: TGTGCCTGGAGCGGGACCGGTCTCTACACCTTC. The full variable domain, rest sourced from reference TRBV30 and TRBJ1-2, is SQTIHQWPATLVQPVGSPLSLECTVEGTSNPNLYWYRQAAGRGLQLLFYSVGIGQISSEVPQNLSASRPQDRQFILSSKKLLLSDSGFYLCAWSGTGLYTFGSGTRLTVV.

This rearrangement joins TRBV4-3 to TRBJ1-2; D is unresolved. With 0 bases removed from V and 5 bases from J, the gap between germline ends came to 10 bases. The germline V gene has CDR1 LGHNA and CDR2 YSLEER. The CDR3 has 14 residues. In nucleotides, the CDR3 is TGCGCCAGCAGCCAAGATCGTTTCTCATATGGCTACACCTTC. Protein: CASSQDRFSYGYTF.